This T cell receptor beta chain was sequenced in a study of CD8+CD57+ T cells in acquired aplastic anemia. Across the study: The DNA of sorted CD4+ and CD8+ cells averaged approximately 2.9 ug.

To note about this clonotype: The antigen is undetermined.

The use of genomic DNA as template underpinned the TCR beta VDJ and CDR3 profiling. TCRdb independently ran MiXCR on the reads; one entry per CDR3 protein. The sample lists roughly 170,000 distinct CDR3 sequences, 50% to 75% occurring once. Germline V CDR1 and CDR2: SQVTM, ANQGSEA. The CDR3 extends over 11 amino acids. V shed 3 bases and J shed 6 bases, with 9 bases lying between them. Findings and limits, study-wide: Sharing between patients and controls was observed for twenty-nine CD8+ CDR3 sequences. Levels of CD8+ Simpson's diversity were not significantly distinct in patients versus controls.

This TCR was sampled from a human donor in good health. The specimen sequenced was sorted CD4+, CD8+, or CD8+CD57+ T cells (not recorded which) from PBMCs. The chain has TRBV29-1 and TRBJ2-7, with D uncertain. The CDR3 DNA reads TGCAGCGTTGAGTGGGGAACCGAGCAGTACTTC. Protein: CSVEWGTEQYF.